Each of the 31 T cell receptor beta chains below was sequenced from the same sample in a study of T cells in Graves' hyperthyroidism and ophthalmopathy. Regions amplified from RNA transcripts were the TCR beta CDR3 regions. HTBI primers were employed in a first-round RT-PCR of the TCR CDR3. Each CDR3 protein gets one entry after TCRdb re-called the multiplex PCR reads with MiXCR. Of about 420,000 distinct CDR3 sequences detected, 15% to 17% appear once; the ten largest clones hold approximately 7.5%. Input material: blood. These receptors were collected from a woman in her late teens or twenties with Graves' hyperthyroidism.

The chain employs TRBV10-3 and TRBJ2-1, with D perhaps matching TRBD2 (6 bases). This CDR3 region has 15 residues. CDR1 is ENHRY and CDR2 is SYGVKD in the germline V gene. V lost 1 base, J lost 7 bases, and 14 bases lay in between. The CDR3 DNA reads as TGTGCCATCAGTGAGTACGGGACTGGGGGTAATGAGCAGTTCTTC. Translating it yields CAISEYGTGGNEQFF.

Of note for this clonotype: With a much larger clone just one base away, this may be a read error. The chain has TRBV2 and TRBJ2-3; TRBD2 is a possible D gene (7 bases). This CDR3 comprises 16 residues. Germline CDR1 reads SNHLY; CDR2 reads FYNNEI. The ends were cut back, 6 bases at V and 2 bases at J, with 18 bases in the middle. CDR3 nucleotides: TGTGCCAGCAGCGGACTAGTGGGGGCCCTCACAGATACGCAGTATTTT. Translation: CASSGLVGALTDTQYF.

Concerning this clonotype: A much larger clone differs from this one at a single base, so this may be a read error. V and J are TRBV7-9 and TRBJ1-2, with 7 bases aligning to TRBD1. Germline CDR1 and CDR2: SEHNR and FQNEAQ (reference sequence). The CDR3 spans 15 residues. The chain's CDR3 is CASSQYRQGFYGYAF. Written as DNA, the CDR3 is TGTGCCAGCAGCCAATATAGACAGGGCTTCTATGGCTACGCCTTC. Full variable domain (remainder filled in from reference TRBV7-9 and TRBJ1-2): DTGVSQNPRHKITKRGQNVTFRCDPISEHNRLYWYRQTLGQGPEFLTYFQNEAQLEKSRLLSDRFSAERPKGSFSTLEIQRTEQGDSAMYLCASSQYRQGFYGYAFGSGTRLTVV.

A few counts support this clonotype. The chain uses TRBV28 and TRBJ1-4; 9 bases are a match to TRBD1. The CDR3 has 14 residues. Germline assignment: CDR1 MDHEN and CDR2 SYDVKM. V shed 5 bases and J 3 bases; nucleotides not matched to a gene: 1. CDR3 sequence: CASSDRGSNEKLFF. The CDR3, as DNA: TGTGCCAGCAGTGACAGGGGGTCTAATGAAAAACTGTTTTTT.

Here the CDR3 DNA reads TGTGCCAGCAGCCAATCGGGGGATTCACCCCTCCACTTT. It codes for CASSQSGDSPLHF. The V call is TRBV16, the J call TRBJ1-6; TRBD1 is a possible D gene (5 bases). The CDR3 is made up of 13 amino acids. Per the germline V gene, CDR1 is KGHSY and CDR2 is FQNENV. Trimming removed 0 bases at V and 8 bases at J, with 5 bases between.

V and J are TRBV10-3 and TRBJ1-6, with 7 bases aligning to TRBD1. This CDR3 has 16 amino acids. In germline, CDR1 is ENHRY, CDR2 SYGVKD. The V and J ends lost 5 bases and 7 bases, in that order; junction bases with no gene match: 11. DNA for the CDR3: TGTGCCATCAGTCCTAACCCGGGACAGATCAATTCACCCCTCCACTTT. Translated, it gives CAISPNPGQINSPLHF.

This clonotype was observed a handful of times. The V call is TRBV19, the J call TRBJ2-7; TRBD1 matches at 8 bases. The CDR3 runs 15 residues. With 5 bases clipped from V and 4 bases from J, the junction kept 10 bases outside the gene matches. CDR1 LNHDA and CDR2 SQIVND come from the germline V gene (reference sequence). The CDR3 DNA is TGTGCCAGTAGTGCCAGGAGGACAGGGTCTTACGAGCAGTACTTC. Protein: CASSARRTGSYEQYF.

With respect to this clonotype: This clone may be a read error of a much larger clone one base away. The V call is TRBV27, the J call TRBJ1-6; weak D call: TRBD1 (6 bases). This CDR3 has 14 residues. Germline-derived CDR1 and CDR2 are MNHEY and SMNVEV (reference sequence). The CDR3 here is CACSLRTENSPLHF. The DNA for the CDR3 is TGTGCCTGCAGTCTCCGGACAGAAAATTCACCCCTCCACTTT.

This clonotype was seen a few times. A much larger clone lies a single base off, so this may be a read error. The J gene is TRBJ1-2, the V gene TRBV5-1, with 9 bases that match TRBD1. V lost 4 bases to trimming and J lost 4 bases; unmatched junction nucleotides: 14. This CDR3 contains 17 residues. Germline values: CDR1 SGHRS, CDR2 YFSETQ. CDR3 residues: CASSLDYTGGTTYGYTF. CDR3 nucleotide sequence: TGCGCCAGCAGCCTCGATTATACAGGGGGCACTACCTATGGCTACACCTTC.

This clonotype appeared many times. The chain joins TRBV18 to TRBJ1-1; D is possibly TRBD1 (6 bases). V was trimmed by 3 bases and J by 5 bases, leaving 13 bases between them. The V gene's germline CDR1 is KGHSH and CDR2 LQKENI. CDR3 length: 14 residues. CDR3 nucleotides: TGTGCCAGCTCACCCCCGCAGGGGCGGACTGAAGCTTTCTTT. Translated: CASSPPQGRTEAFF. The entire variable domain, with the rest obtained from reference TRBV18 and TRBJ1-1, is as follows: NAGVMQNPRHLVRRRGQEARLRCSPMKGHSHVYWYRQLPEEGLKFMVYLQKENIIDESGMPKERFSAEFPKEGPSILRIQQVVRGDSAAYFCASSPPQGRTEAFFGQGTRLTVV.

At least ten counts were recorded for this clonotype. V usage is TRBV20-1 and J usage is TRBJ1-6; weak D call: TRBD1 (6 bases). Per the germline V gene, CDR1 is DFQATT and CDR2 is SNEGSKA (reference sequence). V lost 3 bases and J lost 7, with 13 bases in between. The CDR3 spans 14 residues. This CDR3 reads CSARRGAINSPLHF. CDR3 DNA: TGCAGTGCTAGGAGGGGGGCGATAAATTCACCCCTCCACTTT.

This clonotype has more than one count but fewer than ten. A read error may account for a junction end that differs from germline. The gene calls are TRBV7-9 and TRBJ2-1; D is ambiguous. CDR1 is SEHNR, CDR2 FQNEAQ, per germline (reference sequence). CDR3 length: 12 amino acids. The CDR3, as DNA: TGTGCCAGCAACTTAAAAGGCTATGAGCAGTTCTTC. Amino acid sequence: CASNLKGYEQFF.

This clonotype was found many times. The V call is TRBV13, the J call TRBJ1-2; the D gene is possibly TRBD1 (6 bases). The germline V gene encodes CDR1 PRHDT and CDR2 FYEKMQ (reference sequence). V was shortened by 5 bases and J by 0 bases, with 10 bases between the two germline ends. The CDR3 contains 14 residues. The CDR3: CASSRRTANYGYTF. In DNA form, the CDR3 reads TGTGCCAGCAGCCGACGGACAGCTAACTATGGCTACACCTTC.

This clonotype was detected ten times or more. The rearrangement joins TRBV12-3 or TRBV12-4 to TRBJ1-2; TRBD1 agrees at 10 bases. The CDR3 is made up of 14 amino acids. V was pared by 4 bases and J by 5 bases, with 4 bases of the junction left unmatched. Written as DNA, the CDR3 is TGTGCCAGCAGTTCCGGACAGGGGGGTTATGGCTACACCTTC. Its translation: CASSSGQGGYGYTF.

The chain employs TRBV19 and TRBJ1-2, with D uncertain. The V end was cut by 5 bases, the J end by 5 bases, with 15 bases between. Germline V lookup: CDR1 LNHDA, CDR2 SQIVND (reference sequence). The CDR3 spans 14 residues. Here the CDR3 DNA reads TGTGCCAGTAGTGAACGATGGGTACCTTATGGCTACACCTTC. Translation: CASSERWVPYGYTF. Variable domain in full (rest from reference TRBV19 and TRBJ1-2): DGGITQSPKYLFRKEGQNVTLSCEQNLNHDAMYWYRQDPGQGLRLIYYSQIVNDFQKGDIAEGYSVSREKKESFPLTVTSAQKNPTAFYLCASSERWVPYGYTFGSGTRLTVV.

The chain links TRBV3-1 to TRBJ2-5, with TRBD1 matching 7 bases. The CDR3 contains 14 residues. Unmatched junction bases numbered 7, after V lost 5 bases and J lost 4 bases. Germline V gives CDR1 LGHDT, CDR2 YNNKEL (reference sequence). The CDR3 nucleotides are TGTGCCAGCAGCGGACAGGCGTTCGGAGAGACCCAGTACTTC. It encodes CASSGQAFGETQYF.

As regards this clonotype: Since a much larger clone is just one base distant, this may be a read error. This sequence joins TRBV20-1 and TRBJ2-2; maybe TRBD1 (6 bases). The CDR3 runs to 14 residues. V dropped 5 bases and J dropped 6 bases, with 16 bases sitting between them. Germline V gene sequence: CDR1 DFQATT, CDR2 SNEGSKA (reference sequence). The CDR3 DNA reads TGCAGTGCTCCGGGACACCTTAGCGCCGGGGAGCTGTTTTTT. Translating it yields CSAPGHLSAGELFF.

J is TRBJ2-1 and V is TRBV28, with D perhaps TRBD2 (7 bases). CDR1 is MDHEN, CDR2 SYDVKM, per germline. This CDR3 is 13 amino acids long. V was pared by 6 bases and J by 10 bases, with 16 bases between. The CDR3 reads CASSPEGGMEQFF. The CDR3 DNA follows: TGTGCCAGCAGCCCAGAGGGGGGGATGGAGCAGTTCTTC.

The CDR3 reads CASSEAQGTFSGANVLTF. The CDR3 DNA sequence: TGTGCCAGCAGTGAAGCGCAGGGGACCTTCTCTGGGGCCAACGTCCTGACTTTC. The rearrangement links TRBV2 to TRBJ2-6, with D possibly matching TRBD1 (6 bases). From germline, CDR1 is SNHLY and CDR2 FYNNEI. There are 18 residues in the CDR3. V lost 0 bases to trimming and J lost 0 bases, with 12 bases between them.

This clonotype was detected a few times. V usage is TRBV7-9 and J usage is TRBJ2-7; 10 bases line up with TRBD1. Germline CDR1 is SEHNR and CDR2 is FQNEAQ (reference sequence). The junction had 7 bases not matched to a gene; V was cut back by 6 bases and J by 5 bases. The CDR3 loop spans 14 amino acids. The CDR3 DNA follows: TGTGCCAGCAGGTCCCGGGACAGGGGACACGAGCAGTACTTC. Protein: CASRSRDRGHEQYF. Full variable domain (rest looked up from reference TRBV7-9 and TRBJ2-7): DTGVSQNPRHKITKRGQNVTFRCDPISEHNRLYWYRQTLGQGPEFLTYFQNEAQLEKSRLLSDRFSAERPKGSFSTLEIQRTEQGDSAMYLCASRSRDRGHEQYFGPGTRLTVT.

This clonotype was counted between two and nine times. The chain uses TRBV7-3 and TRBJ2-1; TRBD2 matches at 8 bases. Germline loops: CDR1 SGHTA, CDR2 FQGTGA. With 2 bases clipped from V and 11 bases from J, the junction kept 5 bases outside the gene matches. The CDR3 loop spans 13 amino acids. CDR3 nucleotides: TGTGCCAGCAGCTTAGGCGGGAGGCGCAAGCAGTTCTTC. This codes for CASSLGGRRKQFF.

This clonotype has at least ten counts. V and J are TRBV6-1 and TRBJ2-7; 9 bases are shared with TRBD2. The CDR3 loop spans 16 amino acids. After removal of 6 bases from V and 2 bases from J, the junction contained 11 bases not matched to a gene. From germline, CDR1 is MNHNS and CDR2 SASEGT. The CDR3 region has the DNA TGTGCCAGCAGAAACGCCGGGACTAGCTCTACCTACGAGCAGTACTTC. Translating gives CASRNAGTSSTYEQYF.

The CDR3 spells CSATGTGVGTDTQYF. CDR3 in DNA: TGCAGTGCTACCGGGACCGGCGTGGGCACAGATACGCAGTATTTT. The V gene is TRBV20-1, the J gene TRBJ2-3; D assignment may be TRBD1 or TRBD2 (5 bases each). The CDR3 covers 15 residues. The V gene's germline CDR1 is DFQATT and CDR2 SNEGSKA (reference sequence). Trimming pared 4 bases from V and 1 base from J, leaving 15 bases between.

This clonotype has a count of ten or more. The chain is built from TRBV24-1 and TRBJ2-1; 9 bases agree with TRBD1. The CDR3 consists of 12 residues. Trimming at V came to 6 bases and at J to 9 bases, leaving 2 bases not matched to a gene. The germline CDR1 and CDR2 sequences are KGHDR and SFDVKD. The CDR3 DNA reads as TGTGCCACCAGTACAGGGGGCAGTGAGCAGTTCTTC. Its protein product is CATSTGGSEQFF.

This clonotype was detected ten times or more. V and J are TRBV7-9 and TRBJ2-3; 8 nucleotides align to TRBD1. This CDR3 contains 15 residues. Germline CDR1 and CDR2: SEHNR and FQNEAQ (reference sequence). V lost 3 bases to trimming and J lost 1 base; unmatched junction nucleotides: 3. As DNA, the CDR3 is TGTGCCAGCAGCTTCCTGGACAGGGGCACAGATACGCAGTATTTT. Protein product: CASSFLDRGTDTQYF.

This clonotype showed up many times. V usage is TRBV6-1 and J usage is TRBJ2-7, with unresolved D. CDR3 size: 14 residues. V dropped 2 bases and J dropped 3 bases, with 11 bases sitting between them. CDR1 is MNHNS, CDR2 SASEGT, per germline. The CDR3 DNA reads TGTGCCAGCAGTGAATTGGGTTCCCTCTACGAGCAGTACTTC. Encoded protein: CASSELGSLYEQYF.

This clonotype was observed at least ten times. This sequence joins TRBV7-2 and TRBJ2-7; 11 nucleotides match TRBD1. The CDR3 is 15 residues long. Germline assignment: CDR1 SGHTA and CDR2 FQGNSA. The junction had 6 bases not matched to a gene; V was cut back by 6 bases and J by 2 bases. The CDR3 DNA is TGTGCCAGCAGACTGGGACAGGGGGTCACCTACGAGCAGTACTTC. Amino acid sequence: CASRLGQGVTYEQYF.

The rearrangement uses TRBV24-1 and TRBJ1-1; D is ambiguous. CDR1 KGHDR and CDR2 SFDVKD come from the germline V gene. The CDR3 runs to 14 residues. V lost 2 bases, J lost 1 base, and 7 bases lay in between. CDR3 DNA sequence: TGTGCCACCAGTGATTCGCGCAGGAACACTGAAGCTTTCTTT. Its protein is CATSDSRRNTEAFF.

This clonotype was seen only a few times. The genes are TRBV6-1 and TRBJ1-2, with 8 bases fitting TRBD1. After removal of 6 bases from V and 8 bases from J, the junction contained 11 bases not matched to a gene. Germline lookup yields CDR1 MNHNS and CDR2 SASEGT. The CDR3 has 14 residues. CDR3 residues: CASSTTRGQKGYTF. Written as DNA, the CDR3 is TGTGCCAGCAGCACCACCAGGGGGCAAAAAGGCTACACCTTC.

This clonotype was detected ten times or more. V is TRBV6-2 or TRBV6-3 and J is TRBJ2-3, with D perhaps matching TRBD1 or TRBD2 (5 bases each). Deletions cut 2 bases from V and 4 bases from J, with 19 bases between. The CDR3 is made up of 17 amino acids. Germline values: CDR1 MNHEY, CDR2 SVGEGT. The CDR3 spells CASSYRDPINRPDTQYF. DNA of the CDR3: TGTGCCAGCAGTTACAGGGACCCGATCAACCGCCCAGATACGCAGTATTTT.

In its sample, this clonotype was seen many times. V usage is TRBV20-1 and J usage is TRBJ2-2; weak D call: TRBD1 (6 bases). Trimming took off 2 bases at V and 2 bases at J, with 18 bases between the two ends. In germline, CDR1 is DFQATT, CDR2 SNEGSKA (reference sequence). CDR3 length equals 17 residues. The CDR3 DNA follows: TGCAGTGCTAGACAGGGGCTCCGGCCAAGCAACACCGGGGAGCTGTTTTTT. It translates to CSARQGLRPSNTGELFF.